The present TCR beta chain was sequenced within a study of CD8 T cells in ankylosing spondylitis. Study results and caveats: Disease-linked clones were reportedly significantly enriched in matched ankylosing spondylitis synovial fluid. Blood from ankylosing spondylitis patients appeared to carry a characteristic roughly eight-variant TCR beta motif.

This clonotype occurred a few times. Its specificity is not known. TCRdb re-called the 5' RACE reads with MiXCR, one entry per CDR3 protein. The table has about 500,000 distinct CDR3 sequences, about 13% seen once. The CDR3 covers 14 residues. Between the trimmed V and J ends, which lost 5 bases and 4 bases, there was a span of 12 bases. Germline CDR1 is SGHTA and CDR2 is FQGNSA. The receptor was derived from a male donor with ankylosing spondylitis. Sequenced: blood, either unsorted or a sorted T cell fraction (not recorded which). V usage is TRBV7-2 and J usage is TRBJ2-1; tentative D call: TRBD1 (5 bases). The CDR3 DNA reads TGTGCCAGCAGCCCGTGGACAAATTACAATGAGCAGTTCTTC. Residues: CASSPWTNYNEQFF.